The 7 T cell receptor beta chains below were found in one sample sequenced in a study of blood T cells in healthy people across ages. Then a second PCR, running roughly 7 to 11 cycles, was carried out with a sample-barcoded 5' primer and a J-beta primer mix. TCRdb independently ran MiXCR on the 5' RACE reads; one entry per CDR3 protein. The sample includes approximately 680,000 distinct CDR3 sequences, roughly 32% seen only once; the top ten take about 16%. Input material: blood. The receptor set was obtained from a woman at least 80 years old in good health.

This clonotype turned up a few times. The gene calls are TRBV5-1 and TRBJ1-4; a possible D gene is TRBD1 (5 bases). Germline CDR1 SGHRS, CDR2 YFSETQ. CDR3 size: 15 residues. The germline V and J ends were trimmed by 3 bases and 5 bases, with 14 bases remaining between them. CDR3 loop: CASSSGHGGNEKLFF. The CDR3 DNA is TGCGCCAGCAGCTCAGGACACGGCGGGAATGAAAAACTGTTTTTT. Filled out from reference TRBV5-1 and TRBJ1-4, the complete variable domain reads KAGVTQTPRYLIKTRGQQVTLSCSPISGHRSVSWYQQTPGQGLQFLFEYFSETQRNKGNFPGRFSGRQFSNSRSEMNVSTLELGDSALYLCASSSGHGGNEKLFFGSGTQLSVL.

A single count supports this clonotype. A much larger clonotype is one base distant, so this may be a read error. The rearrangement links TRBV27 to TRBJ2-7; 13 nucleotides align to TRBD2. The CDR3 sequence is 15 residues long. CDR1 MNHEY and CDR2 SMNVEV come from the germline V gene (reference sequence). J gave up 7 bases and V 7 bases, and 10 bases lay outside the gene matches. The CDR3 spells CASNQLAGGLGEQYF. The CDR3 nucleotides read TGTGCCAGCAACCAACTAGCGGGGGGGCTTGGTGAGCAGTACTTC.

Notes on this clonotype: Given a much more abundant clone one base away, this may be a read error. In nucleotides, the CDR3 is TGTGCCAGCAGGTACTCGAGGATCAACGAGCAGTACTTC. It specifies CASRYSRINEQYF. V gene TRBV6-2 or TRBV6-3 combines with J gene TRBJ2-7; no clear D. The CDR3 consists of 13 residues. Germline V gene lookup returns CDR1 MNHEY and CDR2 SVGEGT.

This clonotype was detected ten times or more. This rearrangement joins TRBV18 to TRBJ1-2; D perhaps matches TRBD1 (5 bases). The V end was cut by 3 bases, the J end by 7 bases, with 18 bases between. The CDR3 contains 15 residues. Per germline, CDR1 KGHSH and CDR2 LQKENI. CDR3 region: CASSPQGALPSGYTF. DNA of the CDR3: TGTGCCAGCTCACCCCAGGGCGCCCTACCGAGTGGCTACACCTTC. The full variable domain, with the rest looked up from reference TRBV18 and TRBJ1-2, is NAGVMQNPRHLVRRRGQEARLRCSPMKGHSHVYWYRQLPEEGLKFMVYLQKENIIDESGMPKERFSAEFPKEGPSILRIQQVVRGDSAAYFCASSPQGALPSGYTFGSGTRLTVV.

This clonotype showed up many times. The V call is TRBV20-1, the J call TRBJ2-1, with 8 bases matching TRBD1. The CDR3 has 14 residues. V lost 4 bases to trimming and J lost 1 base; unmatched junction nucleotides: 3. Looked up from germline, CDR1 is DFQATT and CDR2 is SNEGSKA (reference sequence). This chain's CDR3 is CSAIRTGSYNEQFF. The DNA for the CDR3 is TGCAGTGCTATAAGGACAGGGTCCTACAATGAGCAGTTCTTC.

This clonotype showed up many times. This chain links TRBV7-8 with TRBJ1-4; TRBD1 might be the D (6 bases). Trimming took 10 bases from V and 5 from J, leaving 11 bases between them. The germline CDR1 and CDR2 sequences are SGHVS and FQNEAQ. The CDR3 is 12 residues long. CDR3 region: CATWGPNEKLFF. The CDR3 bases are TGTGCCACTTGGGGGCCCAATGAAAAACTGTTTTTT.

The chain links TRBV28 to TRBJ2-5; 12 bases match TRBD2. J lost 11 bases, V lost 8 bases, and 18 bases had no gene match. CDR1 is MDHEN, CDR2 SYDVKM, per germline. This CDR3 contains 16 residues. Here the CDR3 reads CASGPLLAGGRNEQYF. As DNA, the CDR3 is TGTGCCAGCGGTCCCCTACTAGCGGGGGGTCGGAATGAGCAGTACTTC. The full variable domain, rest sourced from reference TRBV28 and TRBJ2-5, is DVKVTQSSRYLVKRTGEKVFLECVQDMDHENMFWYRQDPGLGLRLIYFSYDVKMKEKGDIPEGYSVSREKKERFSLILESASTNQTSMYLCASGPLLAGGRNEQYFGPGTRLLVL.